This T cell receptor beta chain is from a study of vaccination and CD4 T cells after COVID-19. CDR1 is LNHDA and CDR2 is SQIVND in the germline V gene (reference sequence). Trimming shortened V by 8 bases and J by 6 bases, and 16 bases separated the two germline ends. The CDR3 extends over 13 amino acids. Sequenced with the Oncomine TCR Beta short-read assay was DNA taken from cultured CD4+ T cells. TCRdb called the PCR reads again in MiXCR, with one record for every CDR3 protein. Of fewer than 3,000 distinct CDR3 sequences listed, about 33% are singletons. This sample's treatment: roughly 11-day PBMC culture with coronavirus spike peptide pools or control peptides (ViraFEST assay). Expanded clonotypes were found by TCR sequencing after peptide-pool stimulation (ViraFEST). Peptide pools at approximately 9.9 ug/ml and IL-2 at 8.5 to 10 IU/ml were added to cultures of 1.8 million or so PBMCs per well.

A few counts support this clonotype. Its antigen is unknown. The V and J genes are TRBV19 and TRBJ1-2, with D possibly TRBD1 on 6 matching bases. The material was CD4+ T cells from blood, cultured in vitro, obtained after SARS-CoV-2 vaccination. This clonotype originated in a human donor who had recovered from COVID-19. As DNA, the CDR3 is TGTGCCAGTGGACAGAGTTGGGTCAATGGCTACACCTTC. Protein sequence: CASGQSWVNGYTF. Full variable domain (missing parts from reference TRBV19 and TRBJ1-2): DGGITQSPKYLFRKEGQNVTLSCEQNLNHDAMYWYRQDPGQGLRLIYYSQIVNDFQKGDIAEGYSVSREKKESFPLTVTSAQKNPTAFYLCASGQSWVNGYTFGSGTRLTVV.